This T cell receptor (beta chain) comes out of a study of cytomegalovirus exposure and HLA in healthy donors. Whole-study context: It was reported in a later analysis that the 90 to 150 validation repertoires used the same platform as the approximately 650 first-cohort repertoires.

As concerns this clone: The antigen remains unidentified.

Study-wide findings and caveats: Cytomegalovirus-associated status was assigned to approximately 160 TCR beta chains. In a later analysis, first-cohort TCR clusters were found to tend to co-occur in the 130 or so validation repertoires.

Profiling relied on immunoSEQ multiplex PCR, and the TCRdb table lists in-frame clones only, not all of them. The table has tens of thousands of clones, more than 90% seen once. V shed 1 base, J shed 6 bases, and the junction held 9 bases outside the gene matches. The CDR3 runs 16 residues. Germline lookup yields CDR1 LGHNA and CDR2 YSLEER. The J gene is TRBJ2-7, the V gene TRBV4-3, with 10 nucleotides matching TRBD2. The receptor was derived from a man younger than 35 in good health and CMV-seronegative. Source material: PBMCs. The CDR3 loop is CASSQGEREGPGEQYF. CDR3 in DNA: TGCGCCAGCAGCCAAGGGGAGCGGGAGGGCCCTGGCGAGCAGTACTTC.